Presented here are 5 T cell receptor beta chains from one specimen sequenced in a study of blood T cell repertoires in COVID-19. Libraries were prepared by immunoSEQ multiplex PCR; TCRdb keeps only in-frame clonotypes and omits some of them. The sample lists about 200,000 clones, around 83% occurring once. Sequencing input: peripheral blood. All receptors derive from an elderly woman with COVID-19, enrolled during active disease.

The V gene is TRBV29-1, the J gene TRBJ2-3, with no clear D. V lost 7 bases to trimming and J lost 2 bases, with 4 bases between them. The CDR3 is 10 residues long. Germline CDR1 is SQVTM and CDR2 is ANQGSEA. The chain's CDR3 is CSGATDTQYF. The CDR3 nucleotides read TGCAGCGGGGCCACAGATACGCAGTATTTT.

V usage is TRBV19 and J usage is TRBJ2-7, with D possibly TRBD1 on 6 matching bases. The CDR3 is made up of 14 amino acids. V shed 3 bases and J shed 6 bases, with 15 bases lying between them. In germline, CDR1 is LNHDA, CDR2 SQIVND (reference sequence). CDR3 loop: CASSMSGVIVEQYF. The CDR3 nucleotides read TGTGCCAGTAGTATGTCAGGGGTCATTGTCGAGCAGTACTTC.

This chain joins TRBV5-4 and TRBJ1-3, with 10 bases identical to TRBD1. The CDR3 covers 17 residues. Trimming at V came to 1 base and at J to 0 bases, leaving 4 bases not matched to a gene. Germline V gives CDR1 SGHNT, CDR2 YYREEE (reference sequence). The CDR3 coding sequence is TGTGCCAGCAGCTTGCCGGGACAGGGGCTCTCTGGAAACACCATATATTTT. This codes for CASSLPGQGLSGNTIYF. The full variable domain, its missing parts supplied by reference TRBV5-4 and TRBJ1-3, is ETGVTQSPTHLIKTRGQQVTLRCSSQSGHNTVSWYQQALGQGPQFIFQYYREEENGRGNFPPRFSGLQFPNYSSELNVNALELDDSALYLCASSLPGQGLSGNTIYFGEGSWLTVV.

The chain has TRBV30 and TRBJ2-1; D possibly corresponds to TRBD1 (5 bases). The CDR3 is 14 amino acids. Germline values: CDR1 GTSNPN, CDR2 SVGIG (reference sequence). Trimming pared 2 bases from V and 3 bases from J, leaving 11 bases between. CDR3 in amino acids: CAWSSGLDYNEQFF. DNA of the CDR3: TGTGCCTGGAGTTCAGGGTTGGACTACAATGAGCAGTTCTTC.

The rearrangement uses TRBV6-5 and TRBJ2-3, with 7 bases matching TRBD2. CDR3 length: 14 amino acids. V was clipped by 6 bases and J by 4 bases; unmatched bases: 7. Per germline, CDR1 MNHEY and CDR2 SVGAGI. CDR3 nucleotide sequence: TGTGCCAGCAGACCACTAGCGAACGCAGATACGCAGTATTTT. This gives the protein CASRPLANADTQYF.